This T cell receptor beta chain was observed in a study of blood T cell repertoires in COVID-19. Study-wide context: Samples taken during acute and convalescent COVID-19 were collected in the United States, Italy and Spain. PBMCs, B-cell-depleted T cells, or T cells were the source of the cDNA or gDNA that made up the material.

V lost 4 bases and J lost 2; bases outside the gene matches: 2. Germline V gene data show CDR1 as SQVTM and CDR2 as ANQGSEA. The CDR3 runs to 12 residues. Original methodology: Scientists estimated how many nucleated cells there were by amplifying reference gene primers. Clones were sequenced by immunoSEQ multiplex PCR, and TCRdb holds only the in-frame ones, with some missing. That table gives V, J and clone size, and the DNA gave D and trimming. The table lists under 130,000 clones, around 85% of them singletons. The TCR was taken from a man aged 65 to 79 with active or convalescent COVID-19. This chain joins TRBV29-1 and TRBJ2-7, with 7 bases fitting TRBD1. Material for sequencing was peripheral blood. Here the CDR3 reads CSVGDSTYEQYF. CDR3 nucleotides: TGCAGCGTTGGGGACAGTACCTACGAGCAGTACTTC.